These 13 T cell receptor beta chains share one sample of origin, sequenced in a study of blood T cell repertoires in COVID-19. Generated by immunoSEQ multiplex PCR, the TCRdb table keeps only in-frame clones and is missing some. The sample has approximately 100,000 clones, under 85% seen once; the top ten hold approximately 25%. Sequenced: peripheral blood. These receptors all come from a man between 65 and 85 years old with acute or convalescent COVID-19.

The V call is TRBV14, the J call TRBJ2-7; 7 bases are shared with TRBD2. CDR1 is SGHDN and CDR2 is FVKESK in the germline V gene. J lost 6 bases, V lost 4 bases, and 6 bases had no gene match. The CDR3 covers 13 residues. The CDR3 nucleotides read TGTGCCAGCAGCCGCGTCTGGGGGGGCGAGCAGTACTTC. It is translated as CASSRVWGGEQYF.

There are a few counts of this clone. V usage is TRBV4-2 and J usage is TRBJ2-3; perhaps TRBD1 as D (5 bases). Per germline, CDR1 LGHNA and CDR2 YNFKEQ. With 0 bases removed from V and 6 bases from J, the gap between germline ends came to 10 bases. CDR3 length: 14 amino acids. The DNA of the CDR3 is TGTGCCAGCAGCCAAGATGGACAATTCGATACGCAGTATTTT. Its translation: CASSQDGQFDTQYF.

V usage is TRBV18 and J usage is TRBJ1-5; 11 bases map to TRBD1. With 2 bases clipped from V and 3 bases from J, the junction kept 6 bases outside the gene matches. CDR3 size: 17 residues. CDR1 is KGHSH and CDR2 is LQKENI in the germline V gene. CDR3 amino acids: CASSPSPGQGDNQPQHF. The DNA of the CDR3 is TGTGCCAGCTCACCATCTCCGGGACAGGGGGACAATCAGCCCCAGCATTTT.

This clone has only one observation. J is TRBJ1-5 and V is TRBV28; perhaps TRBD1 as D (5 bases). The CDR3 contains 16 residues. Germline values: CDR1 MDHEN, CDR2 SYDVKM. With 3 bases removed from V and 0 bases from J, the gap between germline ends came to 12 bases. The CDR3: CASSFQGVLSNQPQHF. For the CDR3, the DNA is TGTGCCAGCAGTTTCCAAGGGGTCCTTAGCAATCAGCCCCAGCATTTT.

In this sample, this clone turned up a few times. This sequence joins TRBV4-2 and TRBJ1-6; the D is unclear. This CDR3 has 17 residues. Per the germline V gene, CDR1 is LGHNA and CDR2 is YNFKEQ. Trimming removed 1 base at V and 10 bases at J, with 20 bases between. CDR3 sequence: CASSQVRPGGNKSPLHF. The CDR3 DNA sequence: TGTGCCAGCAGCCAAGTGCGTCCCGGCGGCAACAAATCACCCCTCCACTTT.

The V and J genes are TRBV24-1 and TRBJ1-1, with D possibly matching TRBD1 (6 bases). V dropped 3 bases and J dropped 3 bases, with 10 bases sitting between them. Germline loops: CDR1 KGHDR, CDR2 SFDVKD. CDR3 length equals 14 residues. The CDR3 DNA is TGTGCCACCAGTGATACAGGGAAGGACACTGAAGCTTTCTTT. Protein sequence: CATSDTGKDTEAFF.

The rearrangement uses TRBV9 and TRBJ2-5; 8 nucleotides agree with TRBD2. Per the germline V gene, CDR1 is SGDLS and CDR2 is YYNGEE. The V gene end was trimmed by 4 bases and the J gene end by 2 bases; junction bases not matched to a gene: 7. The CDR3 is 15 residues long. The CDR3 DNA follows: TGTGCCAGCAGCTCCGGACTAGCTTTGCAAGAGACCCAGTACTTC. Amino acid sequence: CASSSGLALQETQYF.

The chain carries TRBV7-9 and TRBJ1-1, with TRBD1 matching over 9 bases. The CDR3 runs to 18 residues. Germline CDR1 SEHNR, CDR2 FQNEAQ (reference sequence). V lost 5 bases to trimming and J lost 3 bases; unmatched junction nucleotides: 16. CDR3 region: CASSPRSRGGQGYTEAFF. The CDR3 region has the DNA TGTGCCAGCAGCCCGCGCAGCCGCGGAGGACAGGGGTACACTGAAGCTTTCTTT.

V and J are TRBV7-9 and TRBJ2-4; the D gene is possibly TRBD1 (6 bases). V was shortened by 1 base and J by 9 bases, with 22 bases between the two germline ends. CDR3 size: 17 residues. Germline V gene lookup returns CDR1 SEHNR and CDR2 FQNEAQ (reference sequence). CDR3 loop: CASSLELGTSRKAIQYF. The CDR3 coding sequence is TGTGCCAGCAGCTTAGAATTGGGGACATCTCGTAAGGCCATTCAGTACTTC.

This clone is medium-sized. The chain links TRBV11-3 to TRBJ2-1; 13 bases are shared with TRBD2. Germline V CDR1 and CDR2: SGHNT, YENEEA. This CDR3 has 17 amino acids. V was clipped by 5 bases and J by 4 bases; unmatched bases: 8. The CDR3 loop reads CASSPLAGLAGYNEQFF. The DNA for the CDR3 is TGTGCCAGCAGCCCCCTGGCGGGACTAGCGGGATACAATGAGCAGTTCTTC. Full variable domain (missing parts from reference TRBV11-3 and TRBJ2-1): EAGVVQSPRYKIIEKKQPVAFWCNPISGHNTLYWYLQNLGQGPELLIRYENEEAVDDSQLPKDRFSAERLKGVDSTLKIQPAELGDSAVYLCASSPLAGLAGYNEQFFGPGTRLTVL.

This chain uses TRBV9 with TRBJ1-2; D unclear. The germline CDR1 and CDR2 sequences are SGDLS and YYNGEE. The CDR3 is 14 residues long. Between the trimmed V and J ends, which lost 0 bases and 5 bases, there was a span of 11 bases. The CDR3: CASSVDTRSYGYTF. CDR3 in DNA: TGTGCCAGCAGCGTAGACACCAGAAGTTATGGCTACACCTTC.

This chain uses TRBV6-2 or TRBV6-3 with TRBJ1-2; maybe TRBD1 (6 bases). The CDR3 is 12 residues long. V lost 5 bases and J lost 7, with 11 bases in between. CDR1 MNHEY and CDR2 SVGEGT come from the germline V gene. The chain's CDR3 is CASSPNRVGYTF. The CDR3, as DNA: TGTGCCAGCAGTCCAAACAGGGTTGGCTACACCTTC.

The rearrangement uses TRBV30 and TRBJ2-5; 7 nucleotides match TRBD1. With 0 bases clipped from V and 7 bases from J, the junction kept 5 bases outside the gene matches. The CDR3 length is 13 residues. Germline V CDR1 and CDR2: GTSNPN, SVGIG (reference sequence). The CDR3 region is CAWSVQGSRTQYF. Here the CDR3 DNA reads TGTGCCTGGAGTGTACAGGGGTCAAGGACCCAGTACTTC. The full variable domain, in which reference TRBV30 and TRBJ2-5 provide the parts outside the CDR3, is SQTIHQWPATLVQPVGSPLSLECTVEGTSNPNLYWYRQAAGRGLQLLFYSVGIGQISSEVPQNLSASRPQDRQFILSSKKLLLSDSGFYLCAWSVQGSRTQYFGPGTRLLVL.